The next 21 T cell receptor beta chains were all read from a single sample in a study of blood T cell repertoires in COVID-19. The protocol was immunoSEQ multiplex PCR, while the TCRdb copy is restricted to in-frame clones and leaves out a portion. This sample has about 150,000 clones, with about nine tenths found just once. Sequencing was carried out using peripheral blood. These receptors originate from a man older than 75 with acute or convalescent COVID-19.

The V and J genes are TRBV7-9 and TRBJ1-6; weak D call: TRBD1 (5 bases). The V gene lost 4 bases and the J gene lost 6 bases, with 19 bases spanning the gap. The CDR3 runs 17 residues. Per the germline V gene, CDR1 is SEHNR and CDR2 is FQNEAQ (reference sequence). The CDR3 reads CASSSPLLGLPNSPLHF. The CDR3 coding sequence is TGTGCCAGCAGCTCGCCTCTACTGGGACTCCCTAATTCACCCCTCCACTTT.

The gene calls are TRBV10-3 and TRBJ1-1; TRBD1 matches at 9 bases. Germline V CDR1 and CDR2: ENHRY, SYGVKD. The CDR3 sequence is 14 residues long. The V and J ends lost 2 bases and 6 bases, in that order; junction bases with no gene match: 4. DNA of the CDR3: TGTGCCATCAGTGAGGGGACAGGGTTTCCTGAAGCTTTCTTT. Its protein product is CAISEGTGFPEAFF.

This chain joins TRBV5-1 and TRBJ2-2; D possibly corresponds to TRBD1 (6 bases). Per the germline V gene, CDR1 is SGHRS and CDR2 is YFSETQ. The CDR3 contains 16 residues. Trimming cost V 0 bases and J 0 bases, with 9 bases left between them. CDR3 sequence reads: CASSLAGASNTGELFF. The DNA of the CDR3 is TGCGCCAGCAGCTTGGCAGGGGCGTCGAACACCGGGGAGCTGTTTTTT.

In DNA, the CDR3 is TGCGCCAGCAGCTTGGTTAGCGGAGACACCGGGGAGCTGTTTTTT. Translated: CASSLVSGDTGELFF. The chain recombines TRBV5-1 with TRBJ2-2, with TRBD2 as a possible D gene (6 bases). The CDR3 extends over 15 amino acids. V gave up 0 bases and J gave up 3 bases, with 9 bases separating them. Germline CDR1 reads SGHRS; CDR2 reads YFSETQ. Variable domain in full (rest from reference TRBV5-1 and TRBJ2-2): KAGVTQTPRYLIKTRGQQVTLSCSPISGHRSVSWYQQTPGQGLQFLFEYFSETQRNKGNFPGRFSGRQFSNSRSEMNVSTLELGDSALYLCASSLVSGDTGELFFGEGSRLTVL.

CDR3 protein: CASSLGLPNYGYTF. The CDR3 bases are TGTGCCAGCAGTTTGGGCCTACCTAACTATGGCTACACCTTC. This sequence joins TRBV27 and TRBJ1-2, with D unresolved. Germline-derived CDR1 and CDR2 are MNHEY and SMNVEV (reference sequence). The CDR3 extends over 14 amino acids. With 3 bases removed from V and 0 bases from J, the gap between germline ends came to 8 bases.

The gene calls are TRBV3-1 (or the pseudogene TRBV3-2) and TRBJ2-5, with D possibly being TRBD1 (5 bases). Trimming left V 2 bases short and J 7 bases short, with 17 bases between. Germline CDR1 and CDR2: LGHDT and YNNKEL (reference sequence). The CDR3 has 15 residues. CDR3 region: CASSQQGTLGPTQYF. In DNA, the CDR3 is TGTGCCAGCAGCCAACAGGGAACTCTAGGGCCGACCCAGTACTTC.

CDR3 nucleotide sequence: TGTGCCAGCAGTGCGACAGGGCTATATGGCTACACCTTC. The encoded protein is CASSATGLYGYTF. The chain joins TRBV2 to TRBJ1-2; TRBD1 matches 7 bases. The CDR3 covers 13 residues. Trimming cost V 4 bases and J 5 bases; bases outside gene matches: 4. Germline V lookup: CDR1 SNHLY, CDR2 FYNNEI.

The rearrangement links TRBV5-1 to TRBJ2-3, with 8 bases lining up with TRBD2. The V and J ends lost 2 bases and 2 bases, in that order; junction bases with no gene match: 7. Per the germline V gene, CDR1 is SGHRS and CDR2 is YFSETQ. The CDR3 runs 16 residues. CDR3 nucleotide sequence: TGCGCCAGCAGCTTTTTTTCGCGGGGGGCCACAGATACGCAGTATTTT. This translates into CASSFFSRGATDTQYF.

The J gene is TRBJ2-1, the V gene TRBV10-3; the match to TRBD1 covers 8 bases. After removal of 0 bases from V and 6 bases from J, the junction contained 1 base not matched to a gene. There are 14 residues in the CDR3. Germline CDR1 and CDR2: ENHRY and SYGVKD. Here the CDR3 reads CAISESRGLNEQFF. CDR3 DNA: TGTGCCATCAGTGAGTCCAGGGGGCTCAATGAGCAGTTCTTC.

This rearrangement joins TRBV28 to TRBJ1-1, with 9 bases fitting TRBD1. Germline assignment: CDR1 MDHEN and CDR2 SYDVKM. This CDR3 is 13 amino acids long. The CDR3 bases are TGTGCTAATAGAGGACAGGGGACGACTGAAGCTTTCTTT. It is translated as CANRGQGTTEAFF.

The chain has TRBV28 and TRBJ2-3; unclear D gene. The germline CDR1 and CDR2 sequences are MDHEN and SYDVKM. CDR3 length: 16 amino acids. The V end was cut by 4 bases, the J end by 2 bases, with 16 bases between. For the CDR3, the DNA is TGTGCCAGCAGTTCCCAATACAGATGGTCCACAGATACGCAGTATTTT. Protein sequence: CASSSQYRWSTDTQYF.

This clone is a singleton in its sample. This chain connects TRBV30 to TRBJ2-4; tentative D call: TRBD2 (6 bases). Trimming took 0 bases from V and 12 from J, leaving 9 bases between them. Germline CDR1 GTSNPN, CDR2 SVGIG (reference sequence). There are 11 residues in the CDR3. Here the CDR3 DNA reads TGTGCCTGGAGTGTTGGGACTTCTCAGTACTTC. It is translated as CAWSVGTSQYF.

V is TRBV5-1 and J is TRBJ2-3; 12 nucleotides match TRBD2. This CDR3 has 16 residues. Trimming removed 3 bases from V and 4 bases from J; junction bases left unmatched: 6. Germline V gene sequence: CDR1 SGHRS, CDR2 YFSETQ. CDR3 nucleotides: TGCGCCAGCAGCTCGTGGACTAGCGGGATCCCAGATACGCAGTATTTT. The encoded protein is CASSSWTSGIPDTQYF.

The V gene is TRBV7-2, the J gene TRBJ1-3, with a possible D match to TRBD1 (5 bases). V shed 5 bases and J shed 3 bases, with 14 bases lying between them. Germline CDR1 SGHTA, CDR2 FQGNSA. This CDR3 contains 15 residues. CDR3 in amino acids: CASSPSGARGNTIYF. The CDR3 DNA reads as TGTGCCAGCAGCCCAAGTGGGGCGCGTGGAAACACCATATATTTT.

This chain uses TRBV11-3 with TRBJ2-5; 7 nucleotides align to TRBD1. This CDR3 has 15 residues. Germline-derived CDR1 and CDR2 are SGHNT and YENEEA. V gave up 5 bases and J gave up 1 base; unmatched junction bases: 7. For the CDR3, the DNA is TGTGCCAGCAGCCCAGGACAGGCCGCCCAAGAGACCCAGTACTTC. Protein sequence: CASSPGQAAQETQYF.

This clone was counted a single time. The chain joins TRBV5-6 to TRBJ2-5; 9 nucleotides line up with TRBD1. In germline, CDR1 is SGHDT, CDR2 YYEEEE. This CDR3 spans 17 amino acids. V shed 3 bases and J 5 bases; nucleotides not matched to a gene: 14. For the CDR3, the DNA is TGTGCCAGCAGCTCGAACGACAGGGACAGGGAGTGGGAGACCCAGTACTTC. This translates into CASSSNDRDREWETQYF.

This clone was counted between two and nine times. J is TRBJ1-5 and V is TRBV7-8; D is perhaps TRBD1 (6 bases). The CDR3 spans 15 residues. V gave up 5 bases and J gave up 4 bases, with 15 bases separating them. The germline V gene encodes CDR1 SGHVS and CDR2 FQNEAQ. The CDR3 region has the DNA TGTGCCAGCAGCCCCCGTGGACAGTCTAATCAGCCCCAGCATTTT. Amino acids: CASSPRGQSNQPQHF.

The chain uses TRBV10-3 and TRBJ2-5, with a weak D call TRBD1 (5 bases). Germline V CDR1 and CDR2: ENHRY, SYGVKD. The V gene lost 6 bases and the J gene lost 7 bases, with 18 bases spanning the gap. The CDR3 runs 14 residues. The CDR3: CAISSVGALGTQYF. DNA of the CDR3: TGTGCCATCAGCTCGGTAGGGGCGCTGGGGACCCAGTACTTC.

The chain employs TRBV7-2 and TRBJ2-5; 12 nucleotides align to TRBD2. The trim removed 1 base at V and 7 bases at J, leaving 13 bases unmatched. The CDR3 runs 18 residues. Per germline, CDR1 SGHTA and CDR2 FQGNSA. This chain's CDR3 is CASSLGTSLAGGLVTQYF. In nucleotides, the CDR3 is TGTGCCAGCAGCTTAGGAACCTCACTAGCGGGGGGTTTGGTGACCCAGTACTTC.

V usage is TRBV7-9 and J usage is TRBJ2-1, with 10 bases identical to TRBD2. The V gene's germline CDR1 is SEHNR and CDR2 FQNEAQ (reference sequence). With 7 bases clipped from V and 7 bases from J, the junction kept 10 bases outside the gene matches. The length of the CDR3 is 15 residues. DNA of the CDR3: TGTGCCAGCACCAAAGGACTAGCGGAGGGTAATGAGCAGTTCTTC. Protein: CASTKGLAEGNEQFF.

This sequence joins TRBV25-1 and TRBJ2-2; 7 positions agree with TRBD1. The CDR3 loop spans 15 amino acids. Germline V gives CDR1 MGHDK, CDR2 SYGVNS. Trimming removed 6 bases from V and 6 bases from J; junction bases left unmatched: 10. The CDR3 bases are TGTGCCAGCAGAAAACAGGGGACGGTTCCCGGGGAGCTGTTTTTT. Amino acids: CASRKQGTVPGELFF.